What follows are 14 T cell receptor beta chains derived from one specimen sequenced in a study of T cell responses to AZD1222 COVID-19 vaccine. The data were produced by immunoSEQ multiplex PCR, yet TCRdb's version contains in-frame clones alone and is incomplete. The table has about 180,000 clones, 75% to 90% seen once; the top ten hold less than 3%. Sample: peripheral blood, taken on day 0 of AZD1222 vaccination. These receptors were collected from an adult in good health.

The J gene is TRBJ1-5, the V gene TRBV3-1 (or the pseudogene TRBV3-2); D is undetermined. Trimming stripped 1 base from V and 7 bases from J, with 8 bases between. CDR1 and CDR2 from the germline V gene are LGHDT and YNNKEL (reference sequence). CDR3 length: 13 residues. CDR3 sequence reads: CASSQVTGQPQHF. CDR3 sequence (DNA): TGTGCCAGCAGCCAAGTGACGGGGCAGCCCCAGCATTTT.

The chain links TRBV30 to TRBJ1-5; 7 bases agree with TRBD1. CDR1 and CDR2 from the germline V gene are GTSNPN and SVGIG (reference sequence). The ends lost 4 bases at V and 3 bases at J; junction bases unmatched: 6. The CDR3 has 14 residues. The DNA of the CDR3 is TGTGCCTGGACGACAGGGATCTCCAATCAGCCCCAGCATTTT. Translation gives CAWTTGISNQPQHF.

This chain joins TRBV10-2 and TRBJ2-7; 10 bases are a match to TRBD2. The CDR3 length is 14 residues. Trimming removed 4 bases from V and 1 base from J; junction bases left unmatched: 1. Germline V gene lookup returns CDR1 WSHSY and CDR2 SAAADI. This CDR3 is CASSGGLASYEQYF. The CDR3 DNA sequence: TGCGCCAGCAGTGGGGGACTAGCGTCCTACGAGCAGTACTTC.

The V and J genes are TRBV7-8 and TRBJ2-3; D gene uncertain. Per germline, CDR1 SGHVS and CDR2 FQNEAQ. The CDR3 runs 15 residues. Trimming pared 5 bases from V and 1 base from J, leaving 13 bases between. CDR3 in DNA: TGTGCCAGCAGCCACTATTCTTCGCGCACAGATACGCAGTATTTT. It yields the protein CASSHYSSRTDTQYF.

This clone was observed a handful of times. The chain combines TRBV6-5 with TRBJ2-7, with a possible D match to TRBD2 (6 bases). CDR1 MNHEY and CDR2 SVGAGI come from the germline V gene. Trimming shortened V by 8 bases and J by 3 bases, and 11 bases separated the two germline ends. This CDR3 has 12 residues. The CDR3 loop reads CASRDFLYEQYF. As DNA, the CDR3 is TGTGCCAGCCGGGACTTCCTCTACGAGCAGTACTTC.

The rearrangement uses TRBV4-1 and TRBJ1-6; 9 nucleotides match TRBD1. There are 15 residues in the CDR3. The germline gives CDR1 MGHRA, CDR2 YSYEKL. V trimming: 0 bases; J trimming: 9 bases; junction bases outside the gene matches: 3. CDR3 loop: CASSQEGQGRSPLHF. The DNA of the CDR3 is TGCGCCAGCAGCCAAGAGGGACAGGGACGTTCACCCCTCCACTTT.

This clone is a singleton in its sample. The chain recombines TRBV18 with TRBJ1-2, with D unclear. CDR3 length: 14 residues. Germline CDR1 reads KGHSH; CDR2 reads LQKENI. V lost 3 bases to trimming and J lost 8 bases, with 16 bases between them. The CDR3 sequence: CASSPPIDTGGYTF. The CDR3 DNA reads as TGTGCCAGCTCACCCCCAATAGACACGGGAGGCTACACCTTC.

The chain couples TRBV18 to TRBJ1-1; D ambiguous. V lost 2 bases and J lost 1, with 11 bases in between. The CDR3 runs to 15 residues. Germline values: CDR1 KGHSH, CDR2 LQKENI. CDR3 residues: CASSPFQNPNTEAFF. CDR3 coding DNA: TGTGCCAGCTCACCATTCCAAAACCCGAACACTGAAGCTTTCTTT.

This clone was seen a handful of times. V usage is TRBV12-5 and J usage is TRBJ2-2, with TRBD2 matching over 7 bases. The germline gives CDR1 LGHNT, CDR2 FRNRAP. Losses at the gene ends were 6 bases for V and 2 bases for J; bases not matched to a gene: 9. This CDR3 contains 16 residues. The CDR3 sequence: CASGNSGYQNTGELFF. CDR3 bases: TGTGCTAGTGGGAATAGCGGGTACCAAAACACCGGGGAGCTGTTTTTT.

In nucleotides, the CDR3 is TGTGCCAGCAGCTTATCTGGCAGGGGAGACATTCAGTACTTC. Protein: CASSLSGRGDIQYF. The J gene is TRBJ2-4, the V gene TRBV5-6; D is perhaps TRBD1 (6 bases). The CDR3 has 14 amino acids. V was shortened by 2 bases and J by 8 bases, with 14 bases between the two germline ends. Germline V lookup: CDR1 SGHDT, CDR2 YYEEEE.

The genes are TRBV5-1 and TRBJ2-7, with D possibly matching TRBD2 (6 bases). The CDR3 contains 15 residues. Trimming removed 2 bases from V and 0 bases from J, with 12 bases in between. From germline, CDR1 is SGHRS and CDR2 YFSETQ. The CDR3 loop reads CASSLFAGRSYEQYF. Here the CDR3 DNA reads TGCGCCAGCAGCTTATTCGCGGGGCGCTCCTACGAGCAGTACTTC.

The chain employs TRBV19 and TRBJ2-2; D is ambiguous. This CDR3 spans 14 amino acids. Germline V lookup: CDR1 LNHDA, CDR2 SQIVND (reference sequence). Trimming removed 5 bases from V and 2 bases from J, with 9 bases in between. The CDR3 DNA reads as TGTGCCAGTAGTTCGACCGTAAACACCGGGGAGCTGTTTTTT. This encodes CASSSTVNTGELFF.

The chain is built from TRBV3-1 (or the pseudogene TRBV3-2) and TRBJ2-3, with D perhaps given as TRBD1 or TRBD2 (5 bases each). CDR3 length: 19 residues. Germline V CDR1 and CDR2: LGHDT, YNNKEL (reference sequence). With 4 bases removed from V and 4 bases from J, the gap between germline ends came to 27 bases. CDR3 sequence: CASSRRNRPGRRGADTQYF. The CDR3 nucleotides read TGTGCCAGCAGCCGAAGAAACCGACCGGGACGCCGAGGGGCAGATACGCAGTATTTT.

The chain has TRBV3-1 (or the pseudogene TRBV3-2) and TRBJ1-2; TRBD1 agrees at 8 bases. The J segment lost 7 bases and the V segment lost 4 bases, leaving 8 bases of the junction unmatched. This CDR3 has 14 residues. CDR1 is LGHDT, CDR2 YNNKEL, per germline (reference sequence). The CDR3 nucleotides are TGTGCCAGCAGCCTAGGACAGGGCGGTGGTGGCTACACCTTC. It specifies CASSLGQGGGGYTF.